This note documents a single T cell receptor beta chain sequence. Its target is not known. Looked up from germline, CDR1 is SGHTA and CDR2 is FQGNSA. The length of the CDR3 is 16 residues. J was trimmed by 3 bases and V by 6 bases; bases with no gene match: 5. The data were taken from a study of T cell responses to AZD1222 COVID-19 vaccine. General study points: Unmutated variant regions are reportedly the target of nearly half of TCRs that are spike-specific. Regions 160-218 and 743-854 dominated among vaccine-associated CD4 TCRs spanning spike. Recipients of two AZD1222 doses showed rising Spike-specific TCR breadth and depth. Baseline serology detected seropositivity in only six or seven AZD1222 recipients.

Here immunoSEQ multiplex PCR was the method, and the copy in TCRdb shows in-frame clones only, minus some. The profile shows 200,000 to 250,000 clones, roughly 94% of them singletons. The source was peripheral blood, collected 28 days after the second dose of the MenACWY control vaccine. This TCR came from an adult who received the MenACWY meningococcal vaccine as a control. The J gene is TRBJ2-1, the V gene TRBV7-2, with 13 positions matching TRBD2. In nucleotides, the CDR3 is TGTGCCAGCAGACAAGGGACTAGCGGGAACTACAATGAGCAGTTCTTC. It specifies CASRQGTSGNYNEQFF.